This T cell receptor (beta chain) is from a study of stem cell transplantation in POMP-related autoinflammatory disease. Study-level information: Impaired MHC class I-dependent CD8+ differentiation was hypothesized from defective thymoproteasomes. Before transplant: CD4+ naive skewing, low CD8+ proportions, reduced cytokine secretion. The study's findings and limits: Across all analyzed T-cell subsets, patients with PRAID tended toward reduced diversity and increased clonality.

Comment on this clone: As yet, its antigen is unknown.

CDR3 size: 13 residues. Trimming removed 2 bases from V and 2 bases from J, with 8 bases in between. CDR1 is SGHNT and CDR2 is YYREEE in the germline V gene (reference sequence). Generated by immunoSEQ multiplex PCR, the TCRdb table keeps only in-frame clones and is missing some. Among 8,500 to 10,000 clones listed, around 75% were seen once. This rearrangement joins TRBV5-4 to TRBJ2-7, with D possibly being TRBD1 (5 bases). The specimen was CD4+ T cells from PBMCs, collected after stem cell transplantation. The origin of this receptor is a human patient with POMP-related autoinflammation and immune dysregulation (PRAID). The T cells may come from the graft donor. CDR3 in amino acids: CASSFGQPYEQYF. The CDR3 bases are TGTGCCAGCAGCTTTGGACAACCCTACGAGCAGTACTTC.